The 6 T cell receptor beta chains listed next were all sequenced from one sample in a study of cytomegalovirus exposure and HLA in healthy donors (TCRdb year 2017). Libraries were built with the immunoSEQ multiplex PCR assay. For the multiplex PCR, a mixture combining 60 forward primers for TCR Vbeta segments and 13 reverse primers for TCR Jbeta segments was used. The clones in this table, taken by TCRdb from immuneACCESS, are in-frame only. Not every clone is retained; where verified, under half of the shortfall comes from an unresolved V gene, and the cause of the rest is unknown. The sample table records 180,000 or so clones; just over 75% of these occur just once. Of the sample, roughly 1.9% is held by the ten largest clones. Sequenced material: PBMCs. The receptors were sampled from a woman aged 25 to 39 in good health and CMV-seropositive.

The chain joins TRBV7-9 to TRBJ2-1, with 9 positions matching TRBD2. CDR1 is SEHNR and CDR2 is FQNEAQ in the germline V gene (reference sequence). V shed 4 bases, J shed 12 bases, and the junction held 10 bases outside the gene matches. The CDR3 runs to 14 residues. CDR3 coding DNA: TGTGCCAGCAGCTCCAGCAGGGCGGGAGGGGGGCAGTTCTTC. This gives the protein CASSSSRAGGGQFF.

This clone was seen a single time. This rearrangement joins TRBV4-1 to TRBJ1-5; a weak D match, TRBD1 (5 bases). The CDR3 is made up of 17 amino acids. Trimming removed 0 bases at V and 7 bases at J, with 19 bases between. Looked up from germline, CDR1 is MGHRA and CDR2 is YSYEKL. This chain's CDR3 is CASSQDTKGRVSQPQHF. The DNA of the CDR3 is TGCGCCAGCAGCCAAGATACTAAGGGCAGGGTAAGCCAGCCCCAGCATTTT.

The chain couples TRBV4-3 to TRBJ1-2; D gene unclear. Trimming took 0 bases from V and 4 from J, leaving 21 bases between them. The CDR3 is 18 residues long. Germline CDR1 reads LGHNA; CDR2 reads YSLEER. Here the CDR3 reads CASSQDRTSEGRLYGYTF. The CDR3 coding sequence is TGCGCCAGCAGCCAAGATCGTACCTCAGAGGGTAGGCTCTATGGCTACACCTTC.

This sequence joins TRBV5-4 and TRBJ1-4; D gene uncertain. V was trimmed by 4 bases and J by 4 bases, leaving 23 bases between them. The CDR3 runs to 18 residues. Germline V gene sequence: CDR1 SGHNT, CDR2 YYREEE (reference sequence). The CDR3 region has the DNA TGTGCCAGCAGCCGTGGACCCTCAACCCTTGGGAGTAATGAAAAACTGTTTTTT. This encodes CASSRGPSTLGSNEKLFF.

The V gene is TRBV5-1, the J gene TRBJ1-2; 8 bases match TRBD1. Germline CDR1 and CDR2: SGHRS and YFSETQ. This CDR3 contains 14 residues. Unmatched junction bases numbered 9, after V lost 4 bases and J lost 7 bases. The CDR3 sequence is CASSEGQGLGGYTF. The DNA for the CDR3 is TGCGCCAGCAGCGAAGGACAGGGTTTAGGTGGCTACACCTTC.

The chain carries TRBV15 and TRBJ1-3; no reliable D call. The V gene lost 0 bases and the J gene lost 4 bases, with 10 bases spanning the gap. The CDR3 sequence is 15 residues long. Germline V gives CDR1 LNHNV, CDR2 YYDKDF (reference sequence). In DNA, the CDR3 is TGTGCCACCAGCAGAGATCGAGGGCAGGGAAACACCATATATTTT. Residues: CATSRDRGQGNTIYF. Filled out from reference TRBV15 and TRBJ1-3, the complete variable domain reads DAMVIQNPRYQVTQFGKPVTLSCSQTLNHNVMYWYQQKSSQAPKLLFHYYDKDFNNEADTPDNFQSRRPNTSFCFLDIRSPGLGDTAMYLCATSRDRGQGNTIYFGEGSWLTVV.